This T cell receptor (beta chain) was found in a study of CD8 T cells in ankylosing spondylitis. This clonotype turned up a few times. Antigen unknown. The CDR3 spans 12 residues. CDR1 is SGHRS, CDR2 YFSETQ, per germline. The V end lost 3 bases, the J end lost 5 bases, and 8 bases lay between the germline ends. Each TCR beta library was made by quantitative 5'-RACE that incorporated molecular barcodes. TCRdb passed the 5' RACE reads through MiXCR, listing each CDR3 protein once. The data hold about 700,000 distinct CDR3 sequences, with under 20% observed a single time. Study-wide findings and caveats: Disease-linked clones reportedly showed significant enrichment in matched ankylosing spondylitis synovial fluid. Disease-linked clones proved CD8+ and comparatively uncommon in peripheral blood. Characteristic, it appeared, of ankylosing spondylitis blood was a TCR beta motif of 7 or 8 highly homologous variants. Certain motif variants had earlier appeared in reactive arthritis synovial fluid and blood.

The sequenced sample was blood, either unsorted or a sorted T cell fraction (not recorded which). This rearrangement joins TRBV5-1 to TRBJ1-1; no clear D gene. The receptor's source is a male donor with ankylosing spondylitis. The CDR3 here is CASSSGITEAFF. DNA of the CDR3: TGCGCCAGCAGCTCAGGTATAACTGAAGCTTTCTTT.